This TCR beta chain is from a study of low-dose radiotherapy and immunotherapy resistance in tumors. The wider study: A dose of 0.5 Gy per fraction was delivered to Cohort 1 every 2 weeks, for a total of 6.5 Gy.

The time point: before trial treatment. Advanced solid tumors lacking tumor-infiltrating lymphocytes characterized eligible patients. The table lists this clonotype with many counts. Gene-specific TRAV and TRBV primers were used for first-strand cDNA, covering alpha and beta chains. A constant-region primer paired with the V-primer adapter amplified TCRs over about 20 PCR cycles. TCRdb re-derived calls from the reads in MiXCR, one entry per CDR3 protein. This table has tens of thousands of distinct CDR3 sequences, roughly 30% appearing once. The sequence was obtained from a female donor with ovarian cancer. The sequencing used PBMCs, collected before treatment.

CDR3 sequence: CSARLLLRDSGQYF. The CDR3 nucleotides are TGCAGTGCTAGACTCCTACTCCGGGACAGCGGGCAGTATTTT. V gene TRBV20-1 combines with J gene TRBJ2-3, with TRBD1 matching over 7 bases. Losses at the gene ends were 2 bases for V and 11 bases for J; bases not matched to a gene: 13. The CDR3 runs to 14 residues. The germline gives CDR1 DFQATT, CDR2 SNEGSKA (reference sequence).